Sequencing of this T cell receptor beta chain was carried out in a study of identical twins. Germline V gene data show CDR1 as MNHEY and CDR2 as SMNVEV (reference sequence). The CDR3 totals 14 residues. Trimming took 5 bases from V and 0 from J, leaving 9 bases between them. Study-wide findings and caveats: Zero-insertion analyses might be partly confounded by invariant T cells like MAIT and iNKT. When twins shared out-of-frame alpha sequences, those sequences had excess low generation probability.

Template switching added a universal primer site, and cDNA bore unique molecular identifiers. In TCRdb, the 5' RACE reads were re-called with MiXCR into one record per CDR3 protein. The sample shows about 340,000 distinct CDR3 sequences, roughly an eighth of them seen only once. In the case of this clonotype: The antigen remains unidentified.

There were only healthy Caucasians among the donors. Separately, the same data were catalogued under a study of yellow fever vaccine responses in identical twins.

V is TRBV27 and J is TRBJ2-3; D uncertain. The sequence derives from a woman aged 18-29 years in good health. The sample taken for sequencing was CD8+ T cells sorted from blood. The CDR3 sequence: CASSPYTSTDTQYF. CDR3 in DNA: TGTGCCAGCAGTCCATACACTAGCACAGATACGCAGTATTTT.